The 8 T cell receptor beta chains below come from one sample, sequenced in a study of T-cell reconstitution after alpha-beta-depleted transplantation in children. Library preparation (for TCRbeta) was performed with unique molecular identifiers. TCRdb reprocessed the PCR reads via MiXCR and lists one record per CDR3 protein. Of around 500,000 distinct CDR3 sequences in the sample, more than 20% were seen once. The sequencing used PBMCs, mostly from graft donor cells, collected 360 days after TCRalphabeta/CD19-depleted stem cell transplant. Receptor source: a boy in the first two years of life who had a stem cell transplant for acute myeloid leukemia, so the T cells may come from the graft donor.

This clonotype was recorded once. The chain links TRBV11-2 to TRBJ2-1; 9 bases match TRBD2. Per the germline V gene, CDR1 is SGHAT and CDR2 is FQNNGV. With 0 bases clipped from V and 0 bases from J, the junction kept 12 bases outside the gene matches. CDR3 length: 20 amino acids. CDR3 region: CASSLDHRAGGPSSYNEQFF. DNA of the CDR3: TGTGCCAGCAGCTTAGATCATCGAGCGGGGGGACCAAGCTCCTACAATGAGCAGTTCTTC. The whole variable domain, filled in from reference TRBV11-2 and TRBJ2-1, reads EAGVAQSPRYKIIEKRQSVAFWCNPISGHATLYWYQQILGQGPKLLIQFQNNGVVDDSQLPKDRFSAERLKGVDSTLKIQPAKLEDSAVYLCASSLDHRAGGPSSYNEQFFGPGTRLTVL.

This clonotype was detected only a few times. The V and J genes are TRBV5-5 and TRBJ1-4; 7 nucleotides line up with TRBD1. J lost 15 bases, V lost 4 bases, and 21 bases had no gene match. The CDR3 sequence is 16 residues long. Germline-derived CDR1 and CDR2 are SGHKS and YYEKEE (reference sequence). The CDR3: CASSRGTVLDRKTVFF. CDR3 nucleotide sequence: TGTGCCAGCAGCCGCGGGACAGTACTTGATCGAAAAACGGTGTTTTTT. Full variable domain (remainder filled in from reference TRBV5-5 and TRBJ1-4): DAGVTQSPTHLIKTRGQQVTLRCSPISGHKSVSWYQQVLGQGPQFIFQYYEKEERGRGNFPDRFSARQFPNYSSELNVNALLLGDSALYLCASSRGTVLDRKTVFFGSGTQLSVL.

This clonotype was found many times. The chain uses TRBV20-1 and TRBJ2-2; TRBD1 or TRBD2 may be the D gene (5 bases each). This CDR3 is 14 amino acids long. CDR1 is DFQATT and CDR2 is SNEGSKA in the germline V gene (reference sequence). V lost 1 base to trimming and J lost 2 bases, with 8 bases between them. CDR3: CSARGGANTGELFF. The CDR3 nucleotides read TGCAGTGCTAGAGGAGGGGCCAACACCGGGGAGCTGTTTTTT.

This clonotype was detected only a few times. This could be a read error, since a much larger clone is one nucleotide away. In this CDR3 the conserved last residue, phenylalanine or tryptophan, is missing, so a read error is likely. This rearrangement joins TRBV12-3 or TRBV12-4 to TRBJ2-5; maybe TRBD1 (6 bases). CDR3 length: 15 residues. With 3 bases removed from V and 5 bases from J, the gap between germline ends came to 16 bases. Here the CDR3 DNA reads TGTGCCAGCAGTTTTCTTTCAGACAGGATGGAGACCCAGTACTAC. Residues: CASSFLSDRMETQYY.

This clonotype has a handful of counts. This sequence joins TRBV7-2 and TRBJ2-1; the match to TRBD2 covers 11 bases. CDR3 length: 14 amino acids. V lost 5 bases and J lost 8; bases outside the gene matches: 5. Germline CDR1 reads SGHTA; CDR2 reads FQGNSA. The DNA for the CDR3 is TGTGCCAGCAGCGGCAGACTAGCGGGGTATGAGCAGTTCTTC. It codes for CASSGRLAGYEQFF.

CDR3 sequence reads: CASSQTSGGALNNEQFF. Here the CDR3 DNA reads TGTGCCAGCAGCCAGACTAGCGGGGGGGCCTTAAACAATGAGCAGTTCTTC. The chain carries TRBV11-2 and TRBJ2-1; 14 bases fit TRBD2. The CDR3 spans 17 residues. CDR1 SGHAT and CDR2 FQNNGV come from the germline V gene. V gave up 5 bases and J gave up 5 bases; unmatched junction bases: 8.

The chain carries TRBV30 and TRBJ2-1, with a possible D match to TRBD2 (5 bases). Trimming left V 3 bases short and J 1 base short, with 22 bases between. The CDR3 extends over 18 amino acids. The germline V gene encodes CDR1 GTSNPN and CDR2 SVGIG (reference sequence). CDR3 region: CAWRRRRLAYISYNEQFF. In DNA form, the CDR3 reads TGTGCCTGGAGAAGAAGGAGGCTAGCTTACATTTCCTACAATGAGCAGTTCTTC.

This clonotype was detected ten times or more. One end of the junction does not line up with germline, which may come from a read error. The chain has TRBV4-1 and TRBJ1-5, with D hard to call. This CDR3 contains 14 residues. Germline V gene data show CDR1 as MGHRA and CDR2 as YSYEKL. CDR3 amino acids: CASSQGPGNQPQHF. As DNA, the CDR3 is TGTGCCAGCAGCCAAGGTCCGGGCAATCAGCCCCAGCATTTT.